Sequencing of this TCR beta chain was carried out in a study of T-cell reconstitution after alpha-beta-depleted transplantation in children. This clonotype was seen more than once but under ten times. Its specificity is unknown. Study-level results: Roughly two months post-transplant, alpha-beta T cells reportedly originated from several hundred graft clones that had expanded.

The TCRbeta library was prepared with unique molecular identifiers. TCRdb ran MiXCR on the PCR reads and lists one entry per CDR3 protein. This sample has a few hundred thousand distinct CDR3 sequences; over 20% occur once, and the top ten carry about 35%. The origin of this receptor is a boy under three years old with Wiskott-Aldrich syndrome, due to receive a stem cell transplant. The material was PBMCs, obtained before TCRalphabeta/CD19-depleted stem cell transplant.

This CDR3 reads CSVDGNTQYF. The CDR3 DNA sequence: TGCAGCGTTGATGGAAATACGCAGTATTTT. The rearrangement links TRBV29-1 to TRBJ2-3; D gene unclear. Trimming removed 3 bases from V and 7 bases from J, with 5 bases in between. This CDR3 region has 10 residues. Germline V gene lookup returns CDR1 SQVTM and CDR2 ANQGSEA.